The 5 T cell receptor beta chains below were found in one sample sequenced in a study of cytomegalovirus exposure and HLA in healthy donors. PCR used 60 Vbeta primers and 13 Jbeta primers. Measured with immunoSEQ multiplex PCR; TCRdb has only the in-frame clones, and not every one. Of over 150,000 clones in the sample, 60% to 85% were seen once. The source material was PBMCs. All receptors come from a woman aged 50 to 65 in good health and CMV-seropositive.

The J gene is TRBJ1-1, the V gene TRBV7-9, with no clear D. The CDR3 totals 12 residues. From germline, CDR1 is SEHNR and CDR2 FQNEAQ (reference sequence). Trimming cost V 8 bases and J 7 bases, with 14 bases left between them. The CDR3 DNA sequence: TGTGCCAGCTCCCGTGGGAGGGATGAAGCTTTCTTT. It codes for CASSRGRDEAFF.

The chain employs TRBV7-9 and TRBJ2-7; 12 bases fit TRBD1. After removal of 1 base from V and 3 bases from J, the junction contained 4 bases not matched to a gene. The CDR3 is 16 residues long. From germline, CDR1 is SEHNR and CDR2 FQNEAQ (reference sequence). The CDR3 spells CASSLGGQGANYEQYF. The CDR3 DNA sequence: TGTGCCAGCAGCTTAGGGGGACAGGGGGCCAACTACGAGCAGTACTTC.

This clone has a single count. The V gene is TRBV2, the J gene TRBJ2-5; the D gene is possibly TRBD2 (5 bases). Germline V lookup: CDR1 SNHLY, CDR2 FYNNEI. The CDR3 covers 14 residues. Trimming left V 6 bases short and J 2 bases short, with 13 bases between. CDR3 region: CASSLSSNQETQYF. The CDR3 bases are TGTGCCAGCAGCCTCTCTAGCAATCAAGAGACCCAGTACTTC.

This chain links TRBV6-1 with TRBJ2-2; D remains unclear. Trimming took 10 bases from V and 6 from J, leaving 9 bases between them. In germline, CDR1 is MNHNS, CDR2 SASEGT. CDR3 length equals 11 residues. In DNA, the CDR3 is TGTGCCACCACAGTCGCCGGGGAGCTGTTTTTT. Amino acids: CATTVAGELFF.

The CDR3 is CASSPPSSGVVEQFF. Here the CDR3 DNA reads TGTGCCAGCTCACCACCGAGTAGCGGGGTTGTTGAGCAGTTCTTC. The rearrangement links TRBV18 to TRBJ2-1; TRBD2 matches at 8 bases. CDR3 length equals 15 residues. The ends lost 0 bases at V and 9 bases at J; junction bases unmatched: 7. Germline CDR1 KGHSH, CDR2 LQKENI.